This passage covers 6 T cell receptor beta chains from one sample sequenced in a study of breast tumors, draining lymph nodes, adjacent tissues. From the multiplex PCR reads, TCRdb called clonotypes with MiXCR, one entry per CDR3 protein. Here the sample spans approximately 31,000 distinct CDR3 sequences, 60% to 70% being singletons. Sequenced: breast tumor tissue. The receptors here all came from a female donor with breast cancer. Some clones in this sample may be carry-over from other donors' samples.

This chain uses TRBV4-2 with TRBJ2-1; a possible D gene is TRBD1 (6 bases). The ends were cut back, 3 bases at V and 16 bases at J, with 13 bases in the middle. Germline values: CDR1 LGHNA, CDR2 YNFKEQ. There are 11 residues in the CDR3. CDR3 sequence reads: CASSQGHERFF. CDR3 bases: TGTGCCAGCAGCCAGGGACACGAGCGCTTCTTC.

V is TRBV4-1 and J is TRBJ2-7; 7 positions match TRBD2. V trimming: 0 bases; J trimming: 0 bases; junction bases outside the gene matches: 8. The V gene's germline CDR1 is MGHRA and CDR2 YSYEKL. The CDR3 runs to 17 residues. The CDR3 coding sequence is TGCGCCAGCAGCCAAGATTTCGCTGGGACTAACTCCTACGAGCAGTACTTC. Translation: CASSQDFAGTNSYEQYF.

This clonotype was seen once. The chain employs TRBV6-1 and TRBJ2-1, with TRBD2 identical over 10 bases. This CDR3 is 14 amino acids long. The germline V gene encodes CDR1 MNHNS and CDR2 SASEGT. J gave up 10 bases and V 11 bases, and 14 bases lay outside the gene matches. CDR3: CAGRPAGGVGEQFF. The CDR3 DNA is TGTGCCGGCCGACCAGCGGGGGGGGTCGGAGAGCAGTTCTTC.

Many counts were recorded for this clonotype. V usage is TRBV7-9 and J usage is TRBJ2-5, with D tentatively TRBD1 or TRBD2 (6 bases each). Germline V gene lookup returns CDR1 SEHNR and CDR2 FQNEAQ (reference sequence). Trimming shortened V by 5 bases and J by 4 bases, and 14 bases separated the two germline ends. This CDR3 comprises 14 residues. In nucleotides, the CDR3 is TGTGCCAGCAGCCAATTTCGGGGGCCAGAGACCCAGTACTTC. It yields the protein CASSQFRGPETQYF. The whole variable domain, remainder taken from reference TRBV7-9 and TRBJ2-5, is DTGVSQNPRHKITKRGQNVTFRCDPISEHNRLYWYRQTLGQGPEFLTYFQNEAQLEKSRLLSDRFSAERPKGSFSTLEIQRTEQGDSAMYLCASSQFRGPETQYFGPGTRLLVL.

The gene calls are TRBV7-8 and TRBJ2-1; 9 positions agree with TRBD2. The CDR3 consists of 21 residues. Germline V gene sequence: CDR1 SGHVS, CDR2 FQNEAQ. Trimming removed 5 bases from V and 0 bases from J; junction bases left unmatched: 20. The CDR3 spells CASSPNRRLAGIQSSYNEQFF. In DNA, the CDR3 is TGTGCCAGCAGCCCGAATCGGCGGCTAGCGGGGATTCAGAGCTCCTACAATGAGCAGTTCTTC.

This rearrangement joins TRBV5-1 to TRBJ2-3; 7 bases are a match to TRBD2. CDR3 length: 17 residues. Trimming took 2 bases from V and 0 from J; bases not matched to a gene: 9. Per germline, CDR1 SGHRS and CDR2 YFSETQ. Here the CDR3 DNA reads TGCGCCAGCAGCTTACCCCCAGCGGGGCCTAGCACAGATACGCAGTATTTT. It specifies CASSLPPAGPSTDTQYF. Full variable domain (outside the CDR3, taken from reference TRBV5-1 and TRBJ2-3): KAGVTQTPRYLIKTRGQQVTLSCSPISGHRSVSWYQQTPGQGLQFLFEYFSETQRNKGNFPGRFSGRQFSNSRSEMNVSTLELGDSALYLCASSLPPAGPSTDTQYFGPGTRLTVL.